These T cell receptor beta chains were read from a single sample in a study of human T cells and chemical hapten exposure. MiXCR, run by TCRdb on the RACE reads, gives a single entry per CDR3 protein. The repertoire has approximately 97,000 distinct CDR3 sequences, around 25% of them found once; the top ten carry 9% to 12%. The source was whole blood, collected in connection with sensitization to the hapten diphenylcyclopropenone (DPC). Receptors originate from a man between 40 and 49 years old with alopecia areata. Some clones in this sample may be carry-over from other donors' samples. The CDR3 runs from the conserved cysteine through the conserved F or W. D genes are given only for firm matches. Expanded clones are given a class, and other clones once, few, many or no size at all.

v_call	d_call	clone_size	j_call	cdr3_nt	cdr3_aa
TRBV28	-	-	TRBJ2-7	TGTGCCAGCAGTCTTTCGGGTCCCTACGAGCAGTACTTC	CASSLSGPYEQYF
TRBV12-3/TRBV12-4	TRBD2	many	TRBJ2-1	TGTGCCAGCAGTTTGTTAGCGGGAGGGAACAATGAGCAGTTCTTC	CASSLLAGGNNEQFF
TRBV4-2	-	few	TRBJ2-1	TGTGCCAGCAGCCAAGTATCGGGGGCCAACTACAATGAGCAGTTCTTC	CASSQVSGANYNEQFF
TRBV20-1	TRBD1	few	TRBJ1-1	TGCAGTCCCCGGGACAGAGTTTTCAGGAACACTGAAGCTTTCTTT	CSPRDRVFRNTEAFF
TRBV6-1	-	-	TRBJ1-5	TGTGCCAGCAGTCCTAGGACAGCCGATCAGCCCCAGCATTTT	CASSPRTADQPQHF
TRBV20-1	TRBD2	few	TRBJ2-3	TGCAGTGCTAGACCCCCGGGACTAGCGGAGCAGTATTTT	CSARPPGLAEQYF
TRBV6-6	-	-	TRBJ2-4	TGTGCCAGCAGTTTCCCTGGTGAAGCCAAAAACATTCAGTACTTC	CASSFPGEAKNIQYF
TRBV7-2	TRBD1	-	TRBJ1-2	TGTGCCAGCAGCTTAGAGTATGGGACAGGGACCCTTGGCTACACCTTC	CASSLEYGTGTLGYTF
TRBV6-5	TRBD2	-	TRBJ2-5	TGTGCCAGCAGTCCCCCCGGGGGGGCCCCATACTTC	CASSPPGGAPYF
TRBV7-2	TRBD2	-	TRBJ2-5	TGTGCCAGCAGCCTTAGCGGGAGCCCCCGGGCCCAGTACTTC	CASSLSGSPRAQYF
TRBV5-1	TRBD2	-	TRBJ2-3	TGCGCCAGCAGCAGGGGACTAGCGGATCTCACAGATACGCAGTATTTT	CASSRGLADLTDTQYF
TRBV5-6	-	once	TRBJ1-2	TGTGCCAGCAGCTTGGGGTGTGGCGGAGGCTACACCTTC	CASSLGCGGGYTF
TRBV20-1	TRBD2	-	TRBJ2-5	TGCAGTGCTAGAGACTTTGGTGGTAGCGGGAGGAGGGAAGAGACCCAGTACTTC	CSARDFGGSGRREETQYF
TRBV5-6	-	few	TRBJ2-1	TGTGCCAGCAGCTTGGGCCCTCGGGGCCATGACAATGAGCAGTTCTTC	CASSLGPRGHDNEQFF
TRBV5-1	TRBD2	-	TRBJ2-1	TGCGCCAGCAGCCCGGACAGGGGACCGGGACTAGCGGGAACGAGCTCCTACAATGAGCAGTTCTTC	CASSPDRGPGLAGTSSYNEQFF
TRBV4-2	TRBD2	-	TRBJ2-2	TGTGCCAGCAGCCAAGGACTAGCGGGAGTTCCGAGGGGAACCGGGGAGCTGTTTTTT	CASSQGLAGVPRGTGELFF
TRBV24-1	-	few	TRBJ2-2	TGTGCCACCAGAGATTCCTCGGGCAACGCGAACACCGGGGAGCTGTTTTTT	CATRDSSGNANTGELFF
TRBV20-1	TRBD2	few	TRBJ2-3	TGCAGTGCTAAGTCTAGCGGGTGGCAGGATACGCAGTATTTT	CSAKSSGWQDTQYF
TRBV25-1	TRBD2	few	TRBJ2-7	TGTGCCAGCAGTGCCCGACTAGCGGGAGACTACGAGCAGTACTTC	CASSARLAGDYEQYF
TRBV12-3/TRBV12-4	-	-	TRBJ1-1	TGTGCCAGCAGTTCATTACAGGGACGGGGAGCTTTCTTT	CASSSLQGRGAFF
TRBV24-1	TRBD1	-	TRBJ1-5	TGTGCCACCAGTGACCTTTTAGCCCCAGGGGGCGGACAGCCCCAGCATTTT	CATSDLLAPGGGQPQHF
TRBV20-1	TRBD1	-	TRBJ2-7	TGCAGTGCCCCGGGACAGGGGAGCGAGCAGTACTTC	CSAPGQGSEQYF
TRBV12-3/TRBV12-4	-	few	TRBJ2-7	TGTGCCAGCAGTCACAGGGTTTTGAACGAGCAGTACTTC	CASSHRVLNEQYF
TRBV7-7	-	many	TRBJ2-2	TGTGCCAGCAGCTCAGGGACTGGCTCGAACACCGGGGAGCTGTTTTTT	CASSSGTGSNTGELFF
TRBV18	-	-	TRBJ2-5	TGTGCCAGCTCACCTGGGACGAAAAGCAGCCCGGTAGAGACCCAGTACTTC	CASSPGTKSSPVETQYF
TRBV6-5	-	many	TRBJ1-5	TGTGCCAGCAGTTCACAGGGCAGCAATCAGCCCCAGCATTTT	CASSSQGSNQPQHF
TRBV20-1	TRBD2	-	TRBJ2-1	TGCAGTGCGGCGGGACTAGCGGGTACCGGGGAGCAGTTCTTC	CSAAGLAGTGEQFF
TRBV20-1	-	-	TRBJ2-1	TGCAGTGCAAGCAGAAGCTCCTACAATGAGCAGTTCTTC	CSASRSSYNEQFF
TRBV12-3/TRBV12-4	-	-	TRBJ1-4	TGTGCCAGCAGTTTCAGGGGCCTTAATGAAAAACTGTTTTTT	CASSFRGLNEKLFF
TRBV6-2/TRBV6-3	TRBD2	few	TRBJ2-3	TGTGCCAGCAGTTACTCGCCGACTAGCGGGAGCCCCCCAGATACGCAGTATTTT	CASSYSPTSGSPPDTQYF
TRBV24-1	-	-	TRBJ2-5	TGTGCCACCAGTGATAGGAGGTCAGTCCAAGAGACCCAGTACTTC	CATSDRRSVQETQYF
TRBV6-5	TRBD2	-	TRBJ2-1	TGTGCCAGCAGTCGACTAGCGGGAGGGAGTGGTGAGCAGTTCTTC	CASSRLAGGSGEQFF
TRBV6-5	-	-	TRBJ2-7	TGTGCCAGCAGTTACCGCGTAGGCGGCGAGCAGTACTTC	CASSYRVGGEQYF
TRBV4-3	TRBD2	few	TRBJ2-7	TGCGCCAGCAGCCATGGTAGCGGGACCTACGAGCAGTACTTC	CASSHGSGTYEQYF
TRBV25-1	-	-	TRBJ2-3	TGTGCCAGCAGCCAGGGCCCCGATAGCACAGATACGCAGTATTTT	CASSQGPDSTDTQYF
TRBV6-2/TRBV6-3	-	-	TRBJ2-7	TGTGCCAGCAGTTACCCATGGCAGGGTAACGCCTACGAGCAGTACTTC	CASSYPWQGNAYEQYF
TRBV6-1	TRBD1	few	TRBJ1-4	TGTGCCAGCAACCAAGGGACAGGGGGCGCGAAAACTAATGAAAAACTGTTTTTT	CASNQGTGGAKTNEKLFF
TRBV15	-	-	TRBJ1-6	TGTGCCACCAGCAGAGATCATCGCGCACCCCTCCACTTT	CATSRDHRAPLHF
TRBV24-1	TRBD1	-	TRBJ2-6	TGTGCCACCAGTGATGCCGACAGGGTAGGTGGGGCCAACGTCCTGACTTTC	CATSDADRVGGANVLTF
TRBV3-1	-	-	TRBJ1-5	TGTGCCAGCAGCCACTCCGGTACCAATCAGCCCCAGCATTTT	CASSHSGTNQPQHF
TRBV28	TRBD2	-	TRBJ2-7	TGTGCCAGCACTCTAGCGGGTGTGCCCTACGAGCAGTACTTC	CASTLAGVPYEQYF
TRBV12-3/TRBV12-4	-	-	TRBJ1-2	TGTGCCAGCAGTTTAGGGGGCACCGACTATGGCTACACCTTC	CASSLGGTDYGYTF
TRBV28	-	few	TRBJ2-1	TGTGCCAGCAGTTTATCCCGCCGTGAGCAGTTCTTC	CASSLSRREQFF
TRBV6-5	-	-	TRBJ2-5	TGTGCCAGCAACAATGGTCTGACCCAGTACTTC	CASNNGLTQYF
TRBV7-2	TRBD2	-	TRBJ2-1	TGTGCCAGCAGCATTTATGTGGGGAGGGCTGTGAATGAGCAGTTCTTC	CASSIYVGRAVNEQFF
TRBV7-9	TRBD2	few	TRBJ2-1	TGTGCCAGCAGCTCCCGTGGGACTAGCGGGAGGAGGACCTACAATGAGCAGTTCTTC	CASSSRGTSGRRTYNEQFF
TRBV7-2	-	-	TRBJ2-3	TGTGCCAGCAGCTTAGCGCAAGGGGGGTGGAGGGAAGCAGATACGCAGTATTTT	CASSLAQGGWREADTQYF
TRBV7-3	TRBD1	many	TRBJ1-6	TGTGCCAGCAGCTTAACGTCAGGGGGGTATTCACCCCTCCACTTT	CASSLTSGGYSPLHF
TRBV12-3/TRBV12-4	-	-	TRBJ1-1	TGTGCCAGCAGTTTAGGGCAGGGCACTGAAGCTTTCTTT	CASSLGQGTEAFF
TRBV6-6	-	-	TRBJ1-6	TGTGCCAGCAGGCAGAATTCACCCCTCCACTTT	CASRQNSPLHF
TRBV6-2/TRBV6-3	-	few	TRBJ2-3	TGTGCCAGCAGTAGGAGGGGTACAGATACGCAGTATTTT	CASSRRGTDTQYF
TRBV10-3	-	-	TRBJ1-2	TGTGCCATCAACAAAGGGGGGAACGGCTACACCTTC	CAINKGGNGYTF